This entry describes one T cell receptor (beta chain). The antigen is undetermined. The junction shows a germline mismatch at one end, possibly a read error. Three rounds of nested PCR, following a modified ARM-PCR protocol, produced the TCRbeta library. TCRdb passed the multiplex PCR reads through MiXCR, listing each CDR3 protein once. The sample contains 100,000 or so distinct CDR3 sequences, around three quarters of which appear only once. This entry is derived from a study of tumor and adjacent non-tumor tissue in lung cancer. Study-wide results and caveats: Normal lung showed higher cumulative top 100 clone frequency than tumor.

The template was RNA from unsorted bulk tissue. Distant lung tissue was collected more than 3 cm away from the tumor edge. CDR3 length: 15 amino acids. Germline V lookup: CDR1 MNHNS, CDR2 SASEGT. The receptor comes from a man in his fifties or sixties with small cell lung cancer. Sequencing was done on a sample of distant non-tumor lung tissue. This rearrangement joins TRBV6-1 to TRBJ1-5; TRBD1 aligns across 7 bases. The CDR3 DNA follows: TGTGCCTGCTTGGGAGACGAAGGGGGCAAGCAGCCCCAGCTTTTT. Its translation: CACLGDEGGKQPQLF.